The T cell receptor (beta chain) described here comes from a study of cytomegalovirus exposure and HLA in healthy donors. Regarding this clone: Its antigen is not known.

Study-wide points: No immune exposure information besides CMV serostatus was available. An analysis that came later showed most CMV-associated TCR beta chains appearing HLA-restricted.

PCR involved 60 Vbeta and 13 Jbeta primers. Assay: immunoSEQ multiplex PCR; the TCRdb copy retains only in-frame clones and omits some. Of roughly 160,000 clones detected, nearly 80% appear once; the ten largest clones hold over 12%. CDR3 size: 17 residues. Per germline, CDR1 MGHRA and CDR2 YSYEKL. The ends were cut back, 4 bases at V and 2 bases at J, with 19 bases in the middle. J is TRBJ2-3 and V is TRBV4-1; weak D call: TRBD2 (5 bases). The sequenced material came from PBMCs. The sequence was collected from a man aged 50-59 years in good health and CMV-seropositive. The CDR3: CASSPSYRTGLTDTQYF. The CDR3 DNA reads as TGCGCCAGCAGCCCCAGCTACCGGACCGGACTCACAGATACGCAGTATTTT.